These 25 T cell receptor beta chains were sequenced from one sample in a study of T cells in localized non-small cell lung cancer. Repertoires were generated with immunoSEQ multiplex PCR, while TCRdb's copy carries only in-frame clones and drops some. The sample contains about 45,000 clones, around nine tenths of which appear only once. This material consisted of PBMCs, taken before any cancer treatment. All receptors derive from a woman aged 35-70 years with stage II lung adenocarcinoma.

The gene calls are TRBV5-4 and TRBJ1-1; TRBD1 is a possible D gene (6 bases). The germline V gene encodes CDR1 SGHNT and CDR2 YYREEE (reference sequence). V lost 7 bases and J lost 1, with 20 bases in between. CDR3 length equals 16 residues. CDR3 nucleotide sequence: TGTGCCAGCTACTCCAGCGGGGGCGTAGCGAACACTGAAGCTTTCTTT. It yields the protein CASYSSGGVANTEAFF.

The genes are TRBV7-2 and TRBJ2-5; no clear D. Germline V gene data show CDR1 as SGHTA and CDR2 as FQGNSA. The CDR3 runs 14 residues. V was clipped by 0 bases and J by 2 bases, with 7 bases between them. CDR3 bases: TGTGCCAGCAGCTTAGCGGGCAGACAAGAGACCCAGTACTTC. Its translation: CASSLAGRQETQYF.

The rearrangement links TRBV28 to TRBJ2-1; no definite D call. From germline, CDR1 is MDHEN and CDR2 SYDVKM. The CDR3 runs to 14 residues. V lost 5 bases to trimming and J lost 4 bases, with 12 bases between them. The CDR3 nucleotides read TGTGCCAGCAGTCTTTCTAATTCGTACAATGAGCAGTTCTTC. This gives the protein CASSLSNSYNEQFF.

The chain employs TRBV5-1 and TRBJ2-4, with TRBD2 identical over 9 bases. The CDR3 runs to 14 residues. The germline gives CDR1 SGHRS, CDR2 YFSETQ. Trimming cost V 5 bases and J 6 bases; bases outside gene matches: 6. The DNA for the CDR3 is TGCGCCAGCAGTTCCCCGACTAGCGGAAACATTCAGTACTTC. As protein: CASSSPTSGNIQYF.

CDR3 amino acids: CASSQAGDRTHGYTF. CDR3 sequence (DNA): TGCGCCAGCAGCCAAGCGGGGGACCGCACCCATGGCTACACCTTC. This sequence joins TRBV4-1 and TRBJ1-2; TRBD1 is a possible D gene (5 bases). With 1 base removed from V and 6 bases from J, the gap between germline ends came to 15 bases. CDR1 and CDR2 (germline): MGHRA, YSYEKL. This CDR3 region has 15 residues.

CDR3 protein: CSVDTGTGTANTEAFF. CDR3 in DNA: TGCAGCGTGGACACTGGCACCGGGACTGCAAACACTGAAGCTTTCTTT. The chain uses TRBV29-1 and TRBJ1-1; D is possibly TRBD1 (5 bases). V was trimmed by 6 bases and J by 2 bases, leaving 22 bases between them. Germline values: CDR1 SQVTM, CDR2 ANQGSEA. The CDR3 has 16 amino acids.

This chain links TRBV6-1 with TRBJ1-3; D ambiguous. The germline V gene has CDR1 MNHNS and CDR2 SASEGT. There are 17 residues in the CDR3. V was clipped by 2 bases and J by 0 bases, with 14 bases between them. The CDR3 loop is CASSETYELYSGNTIYF. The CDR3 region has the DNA TGTGCCAGCAGTGAAACATACGAGCTTTACTCTGGAAACACCATATATTTT.

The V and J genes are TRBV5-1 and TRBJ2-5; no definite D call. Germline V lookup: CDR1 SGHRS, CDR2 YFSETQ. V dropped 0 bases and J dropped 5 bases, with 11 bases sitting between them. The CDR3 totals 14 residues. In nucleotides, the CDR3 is TGCGCCAGCAGCTTGGCCCTGGTGCAGGAGACCCAGTACTTC. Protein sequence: CASSLALVQETQYF.

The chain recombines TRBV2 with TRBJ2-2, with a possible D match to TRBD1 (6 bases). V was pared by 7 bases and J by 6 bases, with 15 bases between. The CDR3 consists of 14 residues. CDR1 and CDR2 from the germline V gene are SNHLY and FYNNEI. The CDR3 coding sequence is TGTGCCAGCAACAGGGACACCCCAGCCGGGGAGCTGTTTTTT. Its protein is CASNRDTPAGELFF.

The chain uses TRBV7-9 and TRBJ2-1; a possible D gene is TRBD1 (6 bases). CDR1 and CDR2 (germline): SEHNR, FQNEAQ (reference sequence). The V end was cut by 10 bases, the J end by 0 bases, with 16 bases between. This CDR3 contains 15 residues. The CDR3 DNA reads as TGTGCCACCGAGACTATGGGGGCCTCCTACAATGAGCAGTTCTTC. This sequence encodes CATETMGASYNEQFF.

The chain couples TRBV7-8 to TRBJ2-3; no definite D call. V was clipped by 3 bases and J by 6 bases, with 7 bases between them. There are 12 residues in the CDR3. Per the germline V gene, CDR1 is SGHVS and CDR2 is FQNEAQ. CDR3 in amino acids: CASSLTRDTQYF. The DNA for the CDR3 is TGTGCCAGCAGCTTGACGAGGGATACGCAGTATTTT.

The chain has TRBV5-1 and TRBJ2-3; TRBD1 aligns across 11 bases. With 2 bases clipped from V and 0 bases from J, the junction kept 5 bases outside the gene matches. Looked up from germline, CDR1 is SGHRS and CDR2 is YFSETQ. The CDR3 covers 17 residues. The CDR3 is CASSLWTGGTSTDTQYF. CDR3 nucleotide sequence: TGCGCCAGCAGCTTATGGACAGGGGGCACTAGCACAGATACGCAGTATTTT.

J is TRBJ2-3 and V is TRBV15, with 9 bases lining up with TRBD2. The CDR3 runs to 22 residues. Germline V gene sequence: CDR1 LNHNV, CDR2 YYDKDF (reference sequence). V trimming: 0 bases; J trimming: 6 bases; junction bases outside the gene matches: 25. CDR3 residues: CATSRDFRDFGISGGVPDTQYF. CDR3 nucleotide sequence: TGTGCCACCAGCAGAGATTTTCGGGACTTCGGTATTAGCGGGGGTGTTCCCGATACGCAGTATTTT.

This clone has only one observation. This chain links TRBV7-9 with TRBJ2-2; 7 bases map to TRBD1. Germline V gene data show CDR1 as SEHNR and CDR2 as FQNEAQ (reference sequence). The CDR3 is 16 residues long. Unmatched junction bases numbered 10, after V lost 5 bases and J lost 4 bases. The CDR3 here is CASSTNRGRGTGELFF. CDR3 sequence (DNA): TGTGCCAGCAGCACAAATAGGGGGCGAGGCACCGGGGAGCTGTTTTTT. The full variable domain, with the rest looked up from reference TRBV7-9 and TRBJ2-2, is DTGVSQNPRHKITKRGQNVTFRCDPISEHNRLYWYRQTLGQGPEFLTYFQNEAQLEKSRLLSDRFSAERPKGSFSTLEIQRTEQGDSAMYLCASSTNRGRGTGELFFGEGSRLTVL.

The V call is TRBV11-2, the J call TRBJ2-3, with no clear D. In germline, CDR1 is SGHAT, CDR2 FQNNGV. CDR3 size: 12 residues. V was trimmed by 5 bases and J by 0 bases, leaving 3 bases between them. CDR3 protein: CASSPSTDTQYF. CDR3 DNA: TGTGCCAGCAGCCCTAGCACAGATACGCAGTATTTT.

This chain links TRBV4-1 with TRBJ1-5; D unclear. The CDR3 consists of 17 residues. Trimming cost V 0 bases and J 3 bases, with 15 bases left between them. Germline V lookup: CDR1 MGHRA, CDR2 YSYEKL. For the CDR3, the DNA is TGCGCCAGCAGCCAAGATTTGCTTGGGCGCCCCAATCAGCCCCAGCATTTT. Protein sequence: CASSQDLLGRPNQPQHF.

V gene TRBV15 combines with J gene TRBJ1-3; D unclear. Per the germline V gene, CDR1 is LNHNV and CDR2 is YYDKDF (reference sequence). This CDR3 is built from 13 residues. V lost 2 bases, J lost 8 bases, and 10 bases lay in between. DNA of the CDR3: TGTGCCACCAGCAGAAGCTTACGGGACACCATATATTTT. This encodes CATSRSLRDTIYF.

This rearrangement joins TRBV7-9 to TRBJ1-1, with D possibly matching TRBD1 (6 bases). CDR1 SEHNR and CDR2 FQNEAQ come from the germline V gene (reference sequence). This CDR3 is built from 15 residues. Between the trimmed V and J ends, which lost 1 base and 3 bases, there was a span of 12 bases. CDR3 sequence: CASSLGQGWDTEAFF. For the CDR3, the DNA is TGTGCCAGCAGCTTAGGGCAGGGGTGGGACACTGAAGCTTTCTTT.

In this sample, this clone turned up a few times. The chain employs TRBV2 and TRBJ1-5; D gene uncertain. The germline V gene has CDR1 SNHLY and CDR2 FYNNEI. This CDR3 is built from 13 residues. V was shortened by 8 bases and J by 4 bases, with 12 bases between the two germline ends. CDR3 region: CASAAQRNQPQHF. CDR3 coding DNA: TGTGCCAGCGCCGCACAGCGGAATCAGCCCCAGCATTTT.

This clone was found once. CDR3 loop: CASSFLPPAGGLHYEQYF. CDR3 sequence (DNA): TGTGCCAGCAGCTTCTTGCCTCCCGCGGGGGGTCTCCATTACGAGCAGTACTTC. The V and J genes are TRBV5-6 and TRBJ2-7; 8 bases match TRBD2. CDR3 size: 18 residues. Germline trimming cut 2 bases from V and 4 bases from J; bases unmatched to any gene: 17. The V gene's germline CDR1 is SGHDT and CDR2 YYEEEE.

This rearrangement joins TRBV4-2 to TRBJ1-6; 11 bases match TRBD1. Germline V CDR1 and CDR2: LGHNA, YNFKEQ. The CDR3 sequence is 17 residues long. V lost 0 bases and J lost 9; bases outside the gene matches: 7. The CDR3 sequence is CASSQDALGTGGSPLHF. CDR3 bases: TGTGCCAGCAGCCAAGATGCCCTGGGGACAGGGGGTTCACCCCTCCACTTT.

CDR3 nucleotides: TGTGCCAGCAGCCCCGGGACTAGCAGCACAGATACGCAGTATTTT. It translates to CASSPGTSSTDTQYF. The rearrangement links TRBV6-5 to TRBJ2-3, with 9 positions matching TRBD2. V lost 6 bases and J lost 0; bases outside the gene matches: 4. This CDR3 is built from 15 residues. Germline V gene data show CDR1 as MNHEY and CDR2 as SVGAGI.

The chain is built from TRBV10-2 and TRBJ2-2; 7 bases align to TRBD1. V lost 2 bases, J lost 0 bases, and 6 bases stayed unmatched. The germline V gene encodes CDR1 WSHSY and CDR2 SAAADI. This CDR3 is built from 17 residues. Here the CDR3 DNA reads TGCGCCAGCAGTGAGCCCCGGGACAGAGCGAACACCGGGGAGCTGTTTTTT. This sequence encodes CASSEPRDRANTGELFF.

The CDR3 loop is CASSYSQGGEQYF. For the CDR3, the DNA is TGTGCCAGCAGTTACTCCCAAGGGGGGGAGCAGTACTTC. This rearrangement joins TRBV6-6 to TRBJ2-7; tentatively, D is TRBD1 or TRBD2 (6 bases each). The ends were cut back, 0 bases at V and 7 bases at J, with 10 bases in the middle. The CDR3 runs to 13 residues. Per the germline V gene, CDR1 is MNHNY and CDR2 is SVGAGI (reference sequence).

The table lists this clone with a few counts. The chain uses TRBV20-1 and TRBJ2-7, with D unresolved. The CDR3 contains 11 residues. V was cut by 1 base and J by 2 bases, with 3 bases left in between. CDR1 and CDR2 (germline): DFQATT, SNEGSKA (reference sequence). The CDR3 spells CSARGTYEQYF. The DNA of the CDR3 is TGCAGTGCTAGAGGCACCTACGAGCAGTACTTC.